This entry features one T cell receptor beta chain sequence. Its antigen is currently unknown. This sample stems from a study of beta chain features in type 1 diabetes. This CDR3 is built from 13 residues. Germline values: CDR1 MNHEY, CDR2 SMNVEV (reference sequence). The V and J ends lost 5 bases and 4 bases respectively, with 12 bases between them. Regarding the study as a whole: Compared to healthy donors, patients appeared to have naive, central memory and Treg TCRB repertoires that were more alike.

Expressed TCRB transcripts were sequenced, since all the RNA that had been isolated was reverse transcribed. Generated by immunoSEQ multiplex PCR, the TCRdb table keeps only in-frame clones and is missing some. In the table there are 620,000 or so clones, around a sixth of which are singletons. Material: naive CD4+ T cells from blood. The chain links TRBV27 to TRBJ2-7, with D perhaps TRBD1 or TRBD2 (5 bases each). This sequence originates from a man aged 18-30 years in good health. The CDR3 loop is CASSRGDRYEQYF. In DNA form, the CDR3 reads TGTGCCAGCAGTCGAGGGGATAGGTACGAGCAGTACTTC.